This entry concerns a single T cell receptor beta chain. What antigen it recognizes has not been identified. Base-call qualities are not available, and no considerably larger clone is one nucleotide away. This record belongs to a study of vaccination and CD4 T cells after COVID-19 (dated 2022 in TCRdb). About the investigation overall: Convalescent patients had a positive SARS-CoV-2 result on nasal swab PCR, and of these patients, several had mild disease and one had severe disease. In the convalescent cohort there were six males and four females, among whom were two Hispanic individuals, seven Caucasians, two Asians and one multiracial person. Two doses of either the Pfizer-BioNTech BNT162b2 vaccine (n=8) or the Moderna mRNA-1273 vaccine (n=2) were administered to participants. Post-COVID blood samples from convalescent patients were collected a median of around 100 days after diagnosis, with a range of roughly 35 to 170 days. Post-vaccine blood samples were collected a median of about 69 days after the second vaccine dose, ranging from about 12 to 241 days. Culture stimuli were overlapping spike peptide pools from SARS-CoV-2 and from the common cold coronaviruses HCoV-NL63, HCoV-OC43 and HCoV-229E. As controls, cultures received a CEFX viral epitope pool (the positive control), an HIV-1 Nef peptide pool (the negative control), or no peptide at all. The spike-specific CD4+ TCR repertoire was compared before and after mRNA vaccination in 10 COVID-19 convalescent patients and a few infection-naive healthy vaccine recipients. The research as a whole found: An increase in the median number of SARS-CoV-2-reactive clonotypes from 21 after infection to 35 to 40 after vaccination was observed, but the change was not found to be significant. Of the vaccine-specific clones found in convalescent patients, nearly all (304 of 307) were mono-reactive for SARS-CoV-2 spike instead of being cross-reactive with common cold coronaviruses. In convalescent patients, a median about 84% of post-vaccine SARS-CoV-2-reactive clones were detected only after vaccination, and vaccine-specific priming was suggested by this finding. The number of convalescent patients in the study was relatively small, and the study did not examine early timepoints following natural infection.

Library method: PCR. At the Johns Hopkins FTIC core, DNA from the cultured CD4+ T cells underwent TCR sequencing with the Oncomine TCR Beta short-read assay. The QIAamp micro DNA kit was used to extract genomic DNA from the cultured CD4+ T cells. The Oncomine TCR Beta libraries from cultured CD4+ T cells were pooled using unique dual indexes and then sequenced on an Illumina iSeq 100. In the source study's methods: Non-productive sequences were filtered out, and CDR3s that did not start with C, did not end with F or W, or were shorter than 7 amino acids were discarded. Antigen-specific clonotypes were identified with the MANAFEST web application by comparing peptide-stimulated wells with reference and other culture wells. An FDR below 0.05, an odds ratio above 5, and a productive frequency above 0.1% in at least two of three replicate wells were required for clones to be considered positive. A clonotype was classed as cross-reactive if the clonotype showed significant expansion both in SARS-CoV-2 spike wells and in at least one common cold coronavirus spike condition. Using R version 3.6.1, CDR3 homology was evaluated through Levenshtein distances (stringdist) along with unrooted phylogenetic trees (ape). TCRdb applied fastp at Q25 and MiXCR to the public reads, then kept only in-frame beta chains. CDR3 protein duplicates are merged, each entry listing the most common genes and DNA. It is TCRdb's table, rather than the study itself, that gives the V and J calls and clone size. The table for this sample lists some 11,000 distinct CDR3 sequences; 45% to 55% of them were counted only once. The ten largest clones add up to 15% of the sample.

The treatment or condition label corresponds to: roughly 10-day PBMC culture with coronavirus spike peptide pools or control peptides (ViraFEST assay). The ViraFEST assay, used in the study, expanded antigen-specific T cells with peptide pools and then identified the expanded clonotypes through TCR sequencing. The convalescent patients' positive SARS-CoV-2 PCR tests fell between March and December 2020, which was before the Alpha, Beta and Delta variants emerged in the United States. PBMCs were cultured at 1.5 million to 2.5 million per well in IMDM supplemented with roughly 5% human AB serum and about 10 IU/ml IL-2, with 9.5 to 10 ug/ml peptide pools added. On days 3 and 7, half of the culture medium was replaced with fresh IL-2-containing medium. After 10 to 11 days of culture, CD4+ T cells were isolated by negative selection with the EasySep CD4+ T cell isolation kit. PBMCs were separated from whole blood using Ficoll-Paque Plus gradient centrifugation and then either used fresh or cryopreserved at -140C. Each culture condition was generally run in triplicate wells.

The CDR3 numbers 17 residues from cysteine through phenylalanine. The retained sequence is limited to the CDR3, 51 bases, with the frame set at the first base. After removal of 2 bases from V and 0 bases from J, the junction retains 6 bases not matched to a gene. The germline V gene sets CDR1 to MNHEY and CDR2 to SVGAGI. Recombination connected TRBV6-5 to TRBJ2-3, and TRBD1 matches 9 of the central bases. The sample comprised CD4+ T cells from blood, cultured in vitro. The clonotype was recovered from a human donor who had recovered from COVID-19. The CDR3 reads CASSYRHRGRSTDTQYF. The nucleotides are TGTGCCAGCAGTTACAGACACAGGGGGCGCAGCACAGATACGCAGTATTTT.